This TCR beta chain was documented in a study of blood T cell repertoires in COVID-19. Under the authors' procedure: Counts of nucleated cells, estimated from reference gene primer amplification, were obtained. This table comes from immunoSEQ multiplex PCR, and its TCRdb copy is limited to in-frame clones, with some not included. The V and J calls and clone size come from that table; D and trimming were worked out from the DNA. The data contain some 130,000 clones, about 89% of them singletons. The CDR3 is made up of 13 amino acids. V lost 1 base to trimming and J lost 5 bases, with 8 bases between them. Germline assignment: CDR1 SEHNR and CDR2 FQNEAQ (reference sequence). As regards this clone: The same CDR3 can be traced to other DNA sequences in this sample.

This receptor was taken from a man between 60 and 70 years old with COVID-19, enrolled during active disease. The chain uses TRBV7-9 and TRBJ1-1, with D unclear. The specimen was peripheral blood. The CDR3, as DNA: TGTGCCAGCAGCTTAGAGACGGGGACTGAAGCTTTCTTT. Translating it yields CASSLETGTEAFF. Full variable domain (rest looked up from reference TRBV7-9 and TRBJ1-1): DTGVSQNPRHKITKRGQNVTFRCDPISEHNRLYWYRQTLGQGPEFLTYFQNEAQLEKSRLLSDRFSAERPKGSFSTLEIQRTEQGDSAMYLCASSLETGTEAFFGQGTRLTVV.